This T cell receptor beta chain was documented in a study of T cells in localized non-small cell lung cancer. Assay used: immunoSEQ multiplex PCR; TCRdb lists only in-frame clones, some missing. Among under 40,000 clones listed, roughly 90% were seen once. Broader study findings: Tumor showed lower T cell clonality than uninvolved adjacent lung, where it was highest. Sequencing covered just one tumor region, so heterogeneity cannot be ruled out. Density of T cells in blood, when higher, went with longer overall survival.

Points on this clone: What it binds is not known.

Germline V CDR1 and CDR2: WSHSY, SAAADI. This CDR3 spans 13 amino acids. Between the trimmed V and J ends, which lost 10 bases and 10 bases, there was a span of 17 bases. This rearrangement joins TRBV10-2 to TRBJ1-6; no reliable D call. The TCR comes from a woman aged 40-69 years with stage I lung adenocarcinoma. Sequenced here: peripheral blood, sampled before any cancer treatment. In nucleotides, the CDR3 is TGCGCCACCTTCGACATAGGAGGGTCACCCCTCCACTTT. This encodes CATFDIGGSPLHF.